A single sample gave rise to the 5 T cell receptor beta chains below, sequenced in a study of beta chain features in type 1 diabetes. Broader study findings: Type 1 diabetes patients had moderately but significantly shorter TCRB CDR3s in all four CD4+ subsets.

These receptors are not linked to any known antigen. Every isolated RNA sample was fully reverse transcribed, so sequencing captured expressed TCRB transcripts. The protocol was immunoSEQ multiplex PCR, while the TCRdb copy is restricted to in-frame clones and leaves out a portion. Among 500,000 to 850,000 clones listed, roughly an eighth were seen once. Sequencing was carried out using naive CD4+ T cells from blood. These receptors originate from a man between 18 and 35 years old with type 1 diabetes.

This CDR3 reads CASSLGGQSYNEQFF. The CDR3, as DNA: TGTGCCAGCAGCTTAGGGGGACAGTCGTACAATGAGCAGTTCTTC. The chain has TRBV11-3 and TRBJ2-1; 7 nucleotides match TRBD1. From germline, CDR1 is SGHNT and CDR2 YENEEA. The CDR3 runs 15 residues. V lost 1 base and J lost 4; bases outside the gene matches: 4. Using reference TRBV11-3 and TRBJ2-1 for the parts outside the CDR3, the full variable domain is EAGVVQSPRYKIIEKKQPVAFWCNPISGHNTLYWYLQNLGQGPELLIRYENEEAVDDSQLPKDRFSAERLKGVDSTLKIQPAELGDSAVYLCASSLGGQSYNEQFFGPGTRLTVL.

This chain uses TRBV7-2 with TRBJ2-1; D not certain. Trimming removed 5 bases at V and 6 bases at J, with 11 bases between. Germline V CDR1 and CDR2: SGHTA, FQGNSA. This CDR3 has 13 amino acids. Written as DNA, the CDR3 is TGTGCCAGCAGCCCCTCACCCCTCAATGAGCAGTTCTTC. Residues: CASSPSPLNEQFF.

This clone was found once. The chain's CDR3 is CASSPLAGAGNEQFF. The CDR3 DNA reads TGCGCCAGCAGTCCACTAGCGGGAGCTGGTAATGAGCAGTTCTTC. V is TRBV5-1 and J is TRBJ2-1; 11 bases fit TRBD2. CDR1 is SGHRS, CDR2 YFSETQ, per germline. The CDR3 is made up of 15 amino acids. V shed 5 bases, J shed 7 bases, and the junction held 8 bases outside the gene matches.

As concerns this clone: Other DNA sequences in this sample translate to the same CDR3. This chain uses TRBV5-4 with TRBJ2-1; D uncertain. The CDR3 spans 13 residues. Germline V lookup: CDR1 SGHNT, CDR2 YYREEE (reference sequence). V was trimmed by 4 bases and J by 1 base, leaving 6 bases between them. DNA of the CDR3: TGTGCCAGCAGCCCGCCGTCCTACAATGAGCAGTTCTTC. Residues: CASSPPSYNEQFF. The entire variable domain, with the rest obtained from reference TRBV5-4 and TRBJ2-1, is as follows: ETGVTQSPTHLIKTRGQQVTLRCSSQSGHNTVSWYQQALGQGPQFIFQYYREEENGRGNFPPRFSGLQFPNYSSELNVNALELDDSALYLCASSPPSYNEQFFGPGTRLTVL.

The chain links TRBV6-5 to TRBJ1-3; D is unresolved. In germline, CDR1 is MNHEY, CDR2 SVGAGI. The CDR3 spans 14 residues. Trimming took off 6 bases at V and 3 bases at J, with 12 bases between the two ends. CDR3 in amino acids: CASSRLSGGNTIYF. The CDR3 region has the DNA TGTGCCAGCAGCCGACTCTCCGGTGGAAACACCATATATTTT.